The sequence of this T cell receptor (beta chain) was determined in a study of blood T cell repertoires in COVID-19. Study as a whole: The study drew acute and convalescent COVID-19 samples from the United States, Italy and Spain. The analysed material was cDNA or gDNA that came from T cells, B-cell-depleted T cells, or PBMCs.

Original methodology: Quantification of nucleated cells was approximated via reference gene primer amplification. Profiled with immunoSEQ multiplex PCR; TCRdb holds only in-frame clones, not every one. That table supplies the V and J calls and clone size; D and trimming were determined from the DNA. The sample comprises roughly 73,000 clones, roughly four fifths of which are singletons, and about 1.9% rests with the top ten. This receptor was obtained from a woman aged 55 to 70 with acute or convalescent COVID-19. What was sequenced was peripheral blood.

The CDR3 DNA follows: TGTGCCAGCTCACCACCGGGCTACCGCTTGAATGAGCAGTTCTTC. This codes for CASSPPGYRLNEQFF. This chain links TRBV18 with TRBJ2-1, with no clear D. The CDR3 is 15 residues long. V was clipped by 0 bases and J by 7 bases, with 13 bases between them. Germline assignment: CDR1 KGHSH and CDR2 LQKENI.